Each of the 24 T cell receptor beta chains below was sequenced from the same sample in a study of T cell responses to AZD1222 COVID-19 vaccine. The data were produced by immunoSEQ multiplex PCR, yet TCRdb's version contains in-frame clones alone and is incomplete. This table holds roughly 170,000 clones, 90% found once. This material consisted of peripheral blood, taken on day 0 of AZD1222 vaccination. The source is an adult in good health.

The chain joins TRBV5-8 to TRBJ1-5, with TRBD1 identical over 10 bases. Germline-derived CDR1 and CDR2 are SGHTS and YDEGEE. With V trimmed by 4 bases and J by 2 bases, 6 bases remained unmatched. The CDR3 is 16 residues long. CDR3 in DNA: TGTGCCAGCAGCACGGGACAGGGGATACGCAATCAGCCCCAGCATTTT. Protein: CASSTGQGIRNQPQHF.

The count of this clone is one. The rearrangement uses TRBV6-6 and TRBJ1-5; tentatively, D is TRBD1 (6 bases). V gave up 6 bases and J gave up 5 bases, with 17 bases separating them. The CDR3 has 15 residues. Germline-derived CDR1 and CDR2 are MNHNY and SVGAGI (reference sequence). CDR3 in DNA: TGTGCCAGCAGCCAAGGGGGGTTTAGGGATCAGCCCCAGCATTTT. Protein: CASSQGGFRDQPQHF.

V is TRBV10-3 and J is TRBJ1-2, with TRBD1 as a possible D gene (5 bases). Germline loops: CDR1 ENHRY, CDR2 SYGVKD. Trimming took off 2 bases at V and 7 bases at J, with 14 bases between the two ends. The CDR3 loop spans 14 amino acids. The DNA of the CDR3 is TGTGCCATCAGTGAGCCGGGACTTGCAAGTGGCTACACCTTC. Amino acid sequence: CAISEPGLASGYTF.

The V call is TRBV10-3, the J call TRBJ1-1; possibly TRBD1 for D (6 bases). The CDR3 has 12 amino acids. Germline V gives CDR1 ENHRY, CDR2 SYGVKD. Trimming removed 8 bases from V and 3 bases from J, with 10 bases in between. In nucleotides, the CDR3 is TGTGCCATCGGACAGTCAGACACTGAAGCTTTCTTT. Its protein is CAIGQSDTEAFF.

The chain is built from TRBV6-5 and TRBJ2-1; 7 nucleotides align to TRBD2. V dropped 11 bases and J dropped 0; count of bases not matched to a gene: 10. The CDR3 runs 15 residues. Germline lookup yields CDR1 MNHEY and CDR2 SVGAGI. In DNA form, the CDR3 reads TGTGCCGCAGCGGCGGGAGCCTCCTCCTACAATGAGCAGTTCTTC. Translating gives CAAAAGASSYNEQFF.

The chain has TRBV12-3 or TRBV12-4 and TRBJ2-7; no clear D. The CDR3 runs to 13 residues. With 3 bases removed from V and 5 bases from J, the gap between germline ends came to 11 bases. The CDR3 coding sequence is TGTGCCAGCAGTTTTCGGGTTTCCGACGAGCAGTACTTC. Translated, it gives CASSFRVSDEQYF.

The chain links TRBV2 to TRBJ1-2; TRBD1 aligns across 7 bases. The CDR3 consists of 15 residues. The germline CDR1 and CDR2 sequences are SNHLY and FYNNEI. Trimming at V came to 7 bases and at J to 0 bases, leaving 8 bases not matched to a gene. The CDR3 DNA reads TGTGCCAGCAATAAACAGGGGTCAGCTAACTATGGCTACACCTTC. As protein: CASNKQGSANYGYTF.

This clone was picked up a small number of times. V gene TRBV7-9 combines with J gene TRBJ1-2; no clear D gene. Germline values: CDR1 SEHNR, CDR2 FQNEAQ (reference sequence). The length of the CDR3 is 11 residues. V was cut by 3 bases and J by 8 bases, with 7 bases left in between. This chain's CDR3 is CASSFDPGYTF. In DNA form, the CDR3 reads TGTGCCAGCAGCTTCGATCCAGGCTACACCTTC.

The rearrangement uses TRBV4-3 and TRBJ2-2; 8 positions match TRBD2. The length of the CDR3 is 15 residues. V lost 6 bases and J lost 2; bases outside the gene matches: 5. CDR1 and CDR2 (germline): LGHNA, YSLEER. CDR3 sequence (DNA): TGCGCCAGCAGTCTTAGCGGGATTAACACCGGGGAGCTGTTTTTT. Translation gives CASSLSGINTGELFF.

V is TRBV27 and J is TRBJ2-7; 9 bases align to TRBD2. Germline loops: CDR1 MNHEY, CDR2 SMNVEV (reference sequence). J was trimmed by 4 bases and V by 10 bases; bases with no gene match: 11. This CDR3 spans 14 amino acids. The CDR3 DNA reads TGTGCCACCCTTGGCGGGGGGGAAATTTACGAGCAGTACTTC. Translating gives CATLGGGEIYEQYF.

Here the CDR3 DNA reads TGTGCCACCAGCCCCGGACTAGCGGGGAGCACAGATACGCAGTATTTT. The encoded protein is CATSPGLAGSTDTQYF. The chain links TRBV15 to TRBJ2-3; TRBD2 matches at 12 bases. Germline V gene data show CDR1 as LNHNV and CDR2 as YYDKDF (reference sequence). The CDR3 runs 16 residues. J lost 0 bases, V lost 5 bases, and 3 bases had no gene match. Filled out from reference TRBV15 and TRBJ2-3, the complete variable domain reads DAMVIQNPRYQVTQFGKPVTLSCSQTLNHNVMYWYQQKSSQAPKLLFHYYDKDFNNEADTPDNFQSRRPNTSFCFLDIRSPGLGDTAMYLCATSPGLAGSTDTQYFGPGTRLTVL.

This chain joins TRBV7-9 and TRBJ2-1; TRBD2 agrees at 11 bases. Germline CDR1 SEHNR, CDR2 FQNEAQ (reference sequence). The CDR3 runs 15 residues. The V gene end was trimmed by 5 bases and the J gene end by 7 bases; junction bases not matched to a gene: 7. The CDR3 spells CASSRTGTSGNEQFF. The CDR3 DNA reads as TGTGCCAGCAGCCGAACCGGGACTAGCGGTAATGAGCAGTTCTTC.

The J gene is TRBJ2-1, the V gene TRBV9, with D maybe TRBD2 (6 bases). The ends were cut back, 0 bases at V and 7 bases at J, with 11 bases in the middle. The germline V gene encodes CDR1 SGDLS and CDR2 YYNGEE. This CDR3 contains 14 residues. CDR3 in amino acids: CASSVVGGKNEQFF. The CDR3, as DNA: TGTGCCAGCAGCGTAGTTGGAGGGAAGAATGAGCAGTTCTTC.

The chain has TRBV9 and TRBJ1-1; 7 bases align to TRBD1. The CDR3 spans 13 residues. Germline V lookup: CDR1 SGDLS, CDR2 YYNGEE. Trimming removed 3 bases from V and 4 bases from J; junction bases left unmatched: 3. As DNA, the CDR3 is TGTGCCAGCAGCGCCCAGGGGGGCACTGAAGCTTTCTTT. Protein sequence: CASSAQGGTEAFF.

The chain links TRBV19 to TRBJ2-3; 7 bases map to TRBD2. V dropped 9 bases and J dropped 2; count of bases not matched to a gene: 5. CDR1 is LNHDA, CDR2 SQIVND, per germline (reference sequence). The CDR3 is 13 residues long. CDR3 in amino acids: CASRGEITDTQYF. Written as DNA, the CDR3 is TGTGCCAGCCGGGGGGAGATCACAGATACGCAGTATTTT.

The chain combines TRBV7-2 with TRBJ2-7; TRBD2 aligns across 10 bases. The CDR3 consists of 14 residues. After removal of 8 bases from V and 3 bases from J, the junction contained 7 bases not matched to a gene. CDR1 SGHTA and CDR2 FQGNSA come from the germline V gene. CDR3: CASSSASGGYEQYF. CDR3 bases: TGTGCCAGCTCCTCAGCTAGCGGGGGCTACGAGCAGTACTTC.

For the CDR3, the DNA is TGTGCCAGCCGCCCTCATACGAGCGGGGGGGTAAAAGAGACCCAGTACTTC. This encodes CASRPHTSGGVKETQYF. The V call is TRBV3-1 (or the pseudogene TRBV3-2), the J call TRBJ2-5, with TRBD2 matching over 10 bases. This CDR3 region has 17 residues. Germline values: CDR1 LGHDT, CDR2 YNNKEL (reference sequence). Unmatched junction bases numbered 15, after V lost 8 bases and J lost 3 bases.

The chain carries TRBV6-5 and TRBJ2-7; a possible D gene is TRBD1 (5 bases). The germline V gene encodes CDR1 MNHEY and CDR2 SVGAGI. V was clipped by 0 bases and J by 3 bases, with 15 bases between them. This CDR3 is 16 amino acids long. The CDR3 reads CASSYSGQSLGYEQYF. Written as DNA, the CDR3 is TGTGCCAGCAGTTACTCGGGGCAGTCATTGGGCTACGAGCAGTACTTC.

This clone occurred a few times. V and J are TRBV6-5 and TRBJ1-5; D is undetermined. This CDR3 spans 14 amino acids. CDR1 and CDR2 (germline): MNHEY, SVGAGI. Trimming left V 4 bases short and J 3 bases short, with 10 bases between. The CDR3 region is CASSSGKANQPQHF. The DNA for the CDR3 is TGTGCCAGCAGTTCGGGTAAGGCCAATCAGCCCCAGCATTTT.

This clone showed up just once. The chain has TRBV6-5 and TRBJ2-1; perhaps TRBD1 as D (5 bases). Per germline, CDR1 MNHEY and CDR2 SVGAGI. This CDR3 is 15 amino acids long. The germline V and J ends were trimmed by 0 bases and 6 bases, with 12 bases remaining between them. In DNA, the CDR3 is TGTGCCAGCAGTTACTCGGGTGCCAGGGCCAATGAGCAGTTCTTC. Its translation is CASSYSGARANEQFF.

This chain uses TRBV3-1 (or the pseudogene TRBV3-2) with TRBJ2-1, with 9 bases matching TRBD2. Germline V gene data show CDR1 as LGHDT and CDR2 as YNNKEL (reference sequence). CDR3 length equals 15 residues. The trim removed 8 bases at V and 7 bases at J, leaving 12 bases unmatched. The CDR3 reads CASWPRGGADNEQFF. The CDR3 region has the DNA TGTGCCAGCTGGCCCCGCGGGGGGGCAGATAATGAGCAGTTCTTC.

The chain recombines TRBV4-1 with TRBJ1-4, with 10 bases that match TRBD1. Germline assignment: CDR1 MGHRA and CDR2 YSYEKL. The length of the CDR3 is 16 residues. The ends lost 0 bases at V and 5 bases at J; junction bases unmatched: 3. CDR3: CASSQDRGQGNEKLFF. The CDR3 DNA sequence: TGCGCCAGCAGCCAAGATCGGGGACAGGGGAATGAAAAACTGTTTTTT.

The CDR3 bases are TGTGCCAGCAGCCCGACAGGGGGTCTCGACGAGCAGTACTTC. Amino acids: CASSPTGGLDEQYF. This sequence joins TRBV11-3 and TRBJ2-7; 9 nucleotides match TRBD1. Germline V CDR1 and CDR2: SGHNT, YENEEA. The J segment lost 5 bases and the V segment lost 5 bases, leaving 7 bases of the junction unmatched. This CDR3 spans 14 amino acids.

This sequence joins TRBV25-1 and TRBJ1-1; the D is unclear. Germline V lookup: CDR1 MGHDK, CDR2 SYGVNS. The CDR3 is 15 residues long. V was clipped by 1 base and J by 0 bases, with 9 bases between them. In DNA, the CDR3 is TGTGCCAGCAGTGAATTGGCCACTATGAACACTGAAGCTTTCTTT. Its protein product is CASSELATMNTEAFF.